The rows below give T cell receptor beta chains drawn from one sample of a study of early T cells in non-severe SARS-CoV-2 infection. A single record per CDR3 protein comes from TCRdb applying MiXCR to the 5' RACE reads. This table has tens of thousands of distinct CDR3 sequences, 12% appearing once. The sequencing used whole blood, collected at baseline. The receptors here all came from an adult who was a healthcare worker with PCR-confirmed SARS-CoV-2 infection or an uninfected control (not recorded which). CDR3s include the opening cysteine and the closing phenylalanine or tryptophan. A D gene is named only where the DNA matches it firmly. Some rows have no size entry. The others give once, few or many, or a class for an expanded clone.

CDR3 length: 15; V gene: TRBV28; J gene: TRBJ1-6; D gene: NA; clone size: few; CDR3 protein: CASSLPQGINSPLHF; CDR3 DNA: TGTGCCAGCAGTTTACCACAGGGCATTAATTCACCCCTCCACTTT
CDR3 length: 12; V gene: TRBV20-1; J gene: TRBJ2-3; D gene: NA; clone size: few; CDR3 protein: CSARLQSTAQYF; CDR3 DNA: TGCAGTGCTAGATTGCAAAGCACGGCGCAGTATTTT
CDR3 length: 15; V gene: TRBV12-3/TRBV12-4; J gene: TRBJ2-2; D gene: TRBD2; clone size: few; CDR3 protein: CASSILAVNTGELFF; CDR3 DNA: TGTGCCAGCAGTATTCTAGCGGTGAACACCGGGGAGCTGTTTTTT
CDR3 length: 14; V gene: TRBV4-3; J gene: TRBJ2-1; D gene: NA; clone size: few; CDR3 protein: CASSQAYSSLEQFF; CDR3 DNA: TGCGCCAGCAGCCAAGCTTATTCCTCCCTTGAGCAGTTCTTC
CDR3 length: 14; V gene: TRBV7-3; J gene: TRBJ1-1; D gene: NA; clone size: NA; CDR3 protein: CASSLGMLGSEAFF; CDR3 DNA: TGTGCCAGCAGCTTGGGGATGCTAGGGTCTGAAGCTTTCTTT
CDR3 length: 11; V gene: TRBV10-3; J gene: TRBJ2-1; D gene: NA; clone size: many; CDR3 protein: CAISKGNEQFF; CDR3 DNA: TGTGCCATCAGTAAGGGGAATGAGCAGTTCTTC
CDR3 length: 17; V gene: TRBV7-6; J gene: TRBJ2-1; D gene: NA; clone size: NA; CDR3 protein: CASSPNRLENPHNEQFF; CDR3 DNA: TGTGCCAGCAGCCCTAACCGCCTCGAGAACCCCCACAATGAGCAGTTCTTC
CDR3 length: 17; V gene: TRBV4-1; J gene: TRBJ1-5; D gene: NA; clone size: NA; CDR3 protein: CASSQVLEGYLDQPQHF; CDR3 DNA: TGCGCCAGCAGCCAGGTACTGGAAGGGTATCTTGATCAGCCCCAGCATTTT
CDR3 length: 15; V gene: TRBV5-1; J gene: TRBJ1-4; D gene: NA; clone size: NA; CDR3 protein: CASSAGQLRDEKLFF; CDR3 DNA: TGCGCCAGCAGCGCAGGGCAGCTGCGGGATGAAAAACTGTTTTTT
CDR3 length: 15; V gene: TRBV20-1; J gene: TRBJ2-1; D gene: TRBD2; clone size: few; CDR3 protein: CSARAGTSGYNEQFF; CDR3 DNA: TGCAGTGCTAGAGCCGGGACTAGCGGATACAATGAGCAGTTCTTC
CDR3 length: 15; V gene: TRBV21-1; J gene: TRBJ2-6; D gene: NA; clone size: NA; CDR3 protein: CASSNESSGANVLTF; CDR3 DNA: TGTGCCAGCAGCAATGAAAGCTCTGGGGCCAACGTCCTGACTTTC
CDR3 length: 15; V gene: TRBV12-3/TRBV12-4; J gene: TRBJ2-3; D gene: NA; clone size: NA; CDR3 protein: CASSFRRRAADTQYF; CDR3 DNA: TGTGCCAGCAGTTTCCGTCGGCGGGCGGCAGATACGCAGTATTTT
CDR3 length: 15; V gene: TRBV20-1; J gene: TRBJ2-5; D gene: NA; clone size: NA; CDR3 protein: CSALLSSGVQETQYF; CDR3 DNA: TGCAGTGCTCTCCTCTCTTCAGGGGTTCAAGAGACCCAGTACTTC
CDR3 length: 15; V gene: TRBV20-1; J gene: TRBJ2-1; D gene: TRBD2; clone size: NA; CDR3 protein: CSARPGTSGRDEQFF; CDR3 DNA: TGCAGTGCTAGGCCCGGGACTAGCGGGAGAGATGAGCAGTTCTTC
CDR3 length: 15; V gene: TRBV7-2; J gene: TRBJ2-2; D gene: TRBD2; clone size: NA; CDR3 protein: CASSLLAGDTGELFF; CDR3 DNA: TGTGCCAGCAGCCTACTAGCGGGAGATACCGGGGAGCTGTTTTTT
CDR3 length: 17; V gene: TRBV18; J gene: TRBJ2-2; D gene: NA; clone size: NA; CDR3 protein: CASSPLGDQANTGELFF; CDR3 DNA: TGTGCCAGCTCACCACTGGGGGACCAGGCGAACACCGGGGAGCTGTTTTTT
CDR3 length: 18; V gene: TRBV11-2; J gene: TRBJ2-3; D gene: NA; clone size: many; CDR3 protein: CASSLGPGLIEGTDTQYF; CDR3 DNA: TGTGCCAGCAGCTTAGGCCCGGGACTTATCGAAGGCACAGATACGCAGTATTTT
CDR3 length: 15; V gene: TRBV7-2; J gene: TRBJ2-5; D gene: TRBD1; clone size: NA; CDR3 protein: CASSLVRGRQETQYF; CDR3 DNA: TGTGCCAGCAGCTTAGTCAGGGGGCGCCAAGAGACCCAGTACTTC
CDR3 length: 12; V gene: TRBV12-3/TRBV12-4; J gene: TRBJ2-1; D gene: TRBD1; clone size: many; CDR3 protein: CASTTGGNEQFF; CDR3 DNA: TGTGCCAGCACGACAGGGGGCAATGAGCAGTTCTTC
CDR3 length: 14; V gene: TRBV7-2; J gene: TRBJ2-7; D gene: TRBD2; clone size: few; CDR3 protein: CASESYGGSIEQYF; CDR3 DNA: TGTGCCAGCGAGTCGTATGGCGGGAGTATAGAGCAGTACTTC
CDR3 length: 14; V gene: TRBV28; J gene: TRBJ2-3; D gene: TRBD1; clone size: many; CDR3 protein: CASSLQGATDTQYF; CDR3 DNA: TGTGCCAGCAGTTTACAGGGGGCCACGGATACGCAGTATTTT
CDR3 length: 12; V gene: TRBV12-3/TRBV12-4; J gene: TRBJ2-4; D gene: NA; clone size: NA; CDR3 protein: CASTWGKNIQYF; CDR3 DNA: TGTGCCAGCACCTGGGGGAAAAACATTCAGTACTTC
CDR3 length: 18; V gene: TRBV12-3/TRBV12-4; J gene: TRBJ2-6; D gene: TRBD1; clone size: NA; CDR3 protein: CASNSQTGRYSGANVLTF; CDR3 DNA: TGTGCCAGCAACTCGCAGACAGGGCGATACTCTGGGGCCAACGTCCTGACTTTC
CDR3 length: 14; V gene: TRBV20-1; J gene: TRBJ2-1; D gene: NA; clone size: many; CDR3 protein: CSARDLHGSGEQFF; CDR3 DNA: TGCAGTGCTAGAGATCTTCATGGGAGTGGGGAGCAGTTCTTC
CDR3 length: 12; V gene: TRBV2; J gene: TRBJ1-2; D gene: TRBD1; clone size: NA; CDR3 protein: CASRGGTEQYTF; CDR3 DNA: TGTGCCAGCAGAGGGGGGACAGAACAGTACACCTTC
CDR3 length: 15; V gene: TRBV20-1; J gene: TRBJ1-2; D gene: NA; clone size: NA; CDR3 protein: CSANAQGIGNYGYTF; CDR3 DNA: TGCAGTGCTAACGCACAGGGAATCGGCAACTATGGCTACACCTTC
CDR3 length: 15; V gene: TRBV7-2; J gene: TRBJ2-3; D gene: NA; clone size: many; CDR3 protein: CASSPRTQRVYTQYF; CDR3 DNA: TGTGCCAGCAGCCCAAGAACCCAGCGGGTTTATACGCAGTATTTT
CDR3 length: 11; V gene: TRBV2; J gene: TRBJ2-3; D gene: NA; clone size: many; CDR3 protein: CASSNTDTQYF; CDR3 DNA: TGTGCCAGCAGTAACACAGATACGCAGTATTTT
CDR3 length: 14; V gene: TRBV12-3/TRBV12-4; J gene: TRBJ1-1; D gene: NA; clone size: many; CDR3 protein: CASSPHPMNTEAFF; CDR3 DNA: TGTGCCAGCAGTCCACACCCCATGAACACTGAAGCTTTCTTT
CDR3 length: 11; V gene: TRBV20-1; J gene: TRBJ2-5; D gene: NA; clone size: NA; CDR3 protein: CSARGRETQYF; CDR3 DNA: TGCAGTGCTAGAGGAAGAGAGACCCAGTACTTC
CDR3 length: 13; V gene: TRBV11-1; J gene: TRBJ2-3; D gene: NA; clone size: NA; CDR3 protein: CASSLGASSPQYF; CDR3 DNA: TGTGCCAGCAGCTTAGGGGCTAGCAGTCCGCAGTATTTT
CDR3 length: 14; V gene: TRBV20-1; J gene: TRBJ2-1; D gene: NA; clone size: NA; CDR3 protein: CSARGGDSYNEQFF; CDR3 DNA: TGCAGTGCTAGAGGCGGGGATTCCTACAATGAGCAGTTCTTC
CDR3 length: 16; V gene: TRBV6-6; J gene: TRBJ2-1; D gene: TRBD2; clone size: NA; CDR3 protein: CASSTLLAGKGDEQFF; CDR3 DNA: TGTGCCAGCAGCACCCTACTAGCGGGAAAGGGGGATGAGCAGTTCTTC
CDR3 length: 14; V gene: TRBV25-1; J gene: TRBJ2-3; D gene: NA; clone size: NA; CDR3 protein: CASSLPGRTDTQYF; CDR3 DNA: TGTGCCAGCAGTCTCCCAGGCCGCACAGATACGCAGTATTTT
CDR3 length: 15; V gene: TRBV7-9; J gene: TRBJ2-1; D gene: NA; clone size: many; CDR3 protein: CASSSRGSSYNEQFF; CDR3 DNA: TGTGCCAGCAGCTCTCGGGGAAGCTCCTACAATGAGCAGTTCTTC
CDR3 length: 14; V gene: TRBV27; J gene: TRBJ2-1; D gene: NA; clone size: NA; CDR3 protein: CASKLNRDYNEQFF; CDR3 DNA: TGTGCCAGCAAGCTTAACAGGGACTACAATGAGCAGTTCTTC
CDR3 length: 12; V gene: TRBV28; J gene: TRBJ1-6; D gene: NA; clone size: once; CDR3 protein: CASSFSNSPLHF; CDR3 DNA: TGTGCCAGCAGTTTCTCGAATTCACCCCTCCACTTT
CDR3 length: 15; V gene: TRBV12-3/TRBV12-4; J gene: TRBJ1-1; D gene: NA; clone size: few; CDR3 protein: CASSLGGLGSTEAFF; CDR3 DNA: TGTGCCAGCAGTTTAGGGGGCCTAGGGAGCACTGAAGCTTTCTTT
CDR3 length: 15; V gene: TRBV6-2/TRBV6-3; J gene: TRBJ2-1; D gene: TRBD2; clone size: NA; CDR3 protein: CASSYSGLAGTEQFF; CDR3 DNA: TGTGCCAGCAGTTACTCCGGGCTAGCGGGAACTGAGCAGTTCTTC
CDR3 length: 15; V gene: TRBV20-1; J gene: TRBJ2-2; D gene: NA; clone size: few; CDR3 protein: CSARIPQRPTGELFF; CDR3 DNA: TGCAGTGCTAGAATCCCTCAAAGACCCACCGGGGAGCTGTTTTTT
CDR3 length: 14; V gene: TRBV5-8; J gene: TRBJ2-1; D gene: NA; clone size: few; CDR3 protein: CASSWPGSYNEQFF; CDR3 DNA: TGTGCCAGCAGCTGGCCCGGGAGTTACAATGAGCAGTTCTTC
CDR3 length: 17; V gene: TRBV25-1; J gene: TRBJ2-1; D gene: NA; clone size: few; CDR3 protein: CASSEFGRASSYNEQFF; CDR3 DNA: TGTGCCAGCAGTGAATTCGGGCGGGCCAGCTCCTACAATGAGCAGTTCTTC
CDR3 length: 14; V gene: TRBV7-6; J gene: TRBJ2-7; D gene: NA; clone size: few; CDR3 protein: CASSQNSETYEQYF; CDR3 DNA: TGTGCCAGCAGCCAGAACAGCGAGACCTACGAGCAGTACTTC
CDR3 length: 13; V gene: TRBV7-2; J gene: TRBJ2-1; D gene: NA; clone size: NA; CDR3 protein: CASSGRAGGEQFF; CDR3 DNA: TGTGCCAGCAGCGGCCGAGCCGGCGGTGAGCAGTTCTTC
CDR3 length: 11; V gene: TRBV7-9; J gene: TRBJ2-5; D gene: NA; clone size: few; CDR3 protein: CASSATETQYF; CDR3 DNA: TGTGCCAGCAGCGCCACCGAGACCCAGTACTTC
CDR3 length: 13; V gene: TRBV11-2; J gene: TRBJ2-1; D gene: NA; clone size: NA; CDR3 protein: CASAMDYRNEQFF; CDR3 DNA: TGTGCCAGCGCCATGGACTATCGGAATGAGCAGTTCTTC
CDR3 length: 14; V gene: TRBV2; J gene: TRBJ2-2; D gene: NA; clone size: once; CDR3 protein: CASSESRHTGELFF; CDR3 DNA: TGTGCCAGCAGTGAATCGCGCCACACCGGGGAGCTGTTTTTT
CDR3 length: 15; V gene: TRBV28; J gene: TRBJ2-7; D gene: TRBD1; clone size: NA; CDR3 protein: CASRTGQGSFYEQYF; CDR3 DNA: TGTGCCAGCAGGACCGGACAGGGAAGTTTCTACGAGCAGTACTTC
CDR3 length: 13; V gene: TRBV19; J gene: TRBJ2-6; D gene: NA; clone size: once; CDR3 protein: CASIPTGADVLTF; CDR3 DNA: TGTGCCAGTATTCCGACTGGGGCCGACGTCCTGACTTTC
CDR3 length: 11; V gene: TRBV27; J gene: TRBJ1-1; D gene: NA; clone size: NA; CDR3 protein: CASSIPPGRIF; CDR3 DNA: TGTGCCAGCAGTATCCCACCGGGACGCATCTTT
CDR3 length: 16; V gene: TRBV6-5; J gene: TRBJ2-7; D gene: TRBD1; clone size: many; CDR3 protein: CASSYRTGGHSYEQYF; CDR3 DNA: TGTGCCAGCAGTTACCGAACAGGGGGGCACTCCTACGAGCAGTACTTC
CDR3 length: 12; V gene: TRBV20-1; J gene: TRBJ1-1; D gene: TRBD1; clone size: few; CDR3 protein: CSARDRVTEAFF; CDR3 DNA: TGCAGTGCTAGGGACAGGGTTACTGAAGCTTTCTTT
CDR3 length: 13; V gene: TRBV28; J gene: TRBJ2-2; D gene: NA; clone size: NA; CDR3 protein: CASSFSHPGELFF; CDR3 DNA: TGTGCCAGCAGTTTTTCCCATCCCGGGGAGCTGTTTTTT
CDR3 length: 14; V gene: TRBV6-1; J gene: TRBJ1-5; D gene: TRBD1; clone size: NA; CDR3 protein: CASSRQGNNQPQHF; CDR3 DNA: TGTGCCAGCAGCAGACAGGGGAACAATCAGCCCCAGCATTTT
CDR3 length: 14; V gene: TRBV12-3/TRBV12-4; J gene: TRBJ2-7; D gene: NA; clone size: once; CDR3 protein: CASSLALGGRQQYF; CDR3 DNA: TGTGCCAGCAGTTTAGCGTTGGGTGGGCGGCAGCAGTACTTC
CDR3 length: 14; V gene: TRBV5-1; J gene: TRBJ2-1; D gene: NA; clone size: NA; CDR3 protein: CASSLPGPGDEQFF; CDR3 DNA: TGCGCCAGCAGCTTGCCAGGGCCGGGCGATGAGCAGTTCTTC
CDR3 length: 13; V gene: TRBV14; J gene: TRBJ2-7; D gene: NA; clone size: many; CDR3 protein: CASSQAARYEQYF; CDR3 DNA: TGTGCCAGCAGCCAAGCAGCCCGCTACGAGCAGTACTTC
CDR3 length: 15; V gene: TRBV18; J gene: TRBJ2-2; D gene: NA; clone size: few; CDR3 protein: CASSPRERPTGELFF; CDR3 DNA: TGTGCCAGCTCACCCAGGGAGCGCCCGACGGGGGAGCTGTTTTTT
CDR3 length: 14; V gene: TRBV11-2; J gene: TRBJ2-7; D gene: NA; clone size: NA; CDR3 protein: CASSLWGRGAFEYF; CDR3 DNA: NA